Listed here are 25 T cell receptor beta chains from one sample, sequenced in a study of shared T cell receptors in the human thymus. Using immunoSEQ multiplex PCR, the repertoire was profiled, and TCRdb retains in-frame clones only, with some absent. The sample lists about 380,000 clones, just under 95% occurring once. Sequences were obtained from thymocytes. The receptors stem from a human donor.

This clone came up once. The CDR3 nucleotides are TGTGCCAGCAGTTACGTAGGACAGGGCTACGAGCAGTACTTC. Protein: CASSYVGQGYEQYF. V usage is TRBV6-5 and J usage is TRBJ2-7, with TRBD1 matching 8 bases. V dropped 2 bases and J dropped 3; count of bases not matched to a gene: 3. Germline CDR1 and CDR2: MNHEY and SVGAGI. The CDR3 has 14 residues.

The J gene is TRBJ2-5, the V gene TRBV6-5, with D maybe TRBD2 (6 bases). V lost 6 bases, J lost 2 bases, and 16 bases lay in between. Germline CDR1 reads MNHEY; CDR2 reads SVGAGI. The CDR3 spans 15 residues. The CDR3 DNA reads TGTGCCAGCAGGTACCGGGACTGGACTCAAGAGACCCAGTACTTC. It is translated as CASRYRDWTQETQYF.

This rearrangement joins TRBV5-8 to TRBJ1-3; tentative D call: TRBD1 (5 bases). The CDR3 sequence is 14 residues long. Germline CDR1 SGHTS, CDR2 YDEGEE. V dropped 5 bases and J dropped 0 bases, with 9 bases sitting between them. The CDR3, as DNA: TGTGCCAGCAGATTGACAGCCTCTGGAAACACCATATATTTT. Translating it yields CASRLTASGNTIYF.

This chain joins TRBV27 and TRBJ2-3, with 8 bases fitting TRBD2. The CDR3 is 23 amino acids. The ends lost 2 bases at V and 2 bases at J; junction bases unmatched: 27. The germline gives CDR1 MNHEY, CDR2 SMNVEV (reference sequence). The CDR3 loop reads CASSLRGGAGTSRTKRLTDTQYF. The CDR3 region has the DNA TGTGCCAGCAGTTTACGAGGGGGGGCCGGGACTAGTCGAACCAAGAGACTCACAGATACGCAGTATTTT.

The chain combines TRBV5-8 with TRBJ1-5, with 8 bases lining up with TRBD1. The CDR3 extends over 16 amino acids. Germline-derived CDR1 and CDR2 are SGHTS and YDEGEE. J lost 4 bases, V lost 3 bases, and 9 bases had no gene match. The chain's CDR3 is CASSSKWTGKNQPQHF. As DNA, the CDR3 is TGTGCCAGCAGCTCCAAATGGACAGGGAAAAATCAGCCCCAGCATTTT.

The V and J genes are TRBV15 and TRBJ2-5; D remains ambiguous. V was cut by 5 bases and J by 3 bases, with 7 bases left in between. CDR1 is LNHNV and CDR2 is YYDKDF in the germline V gene (reference sequence). The CDR3 is made up of 12 amino acids. Here the CDR3 reads CATSLQEETQYF. The CDR3 DNA follows: TGTGCCACCAGCCTCCAGGAAGAGACCCAGTACTTC.

This chain uses TRBV5-6 with TRBJ1-2; unclear D gene. In germline, CDR1 is SGHDT, CDR2 YYEEEE. This CDR3 has 15 amino acids. V lost 1 base and J 1 base, leaving 11 bases between the germline ends. For the CDR3, the DNA is TGTGCCAGCAGCTTGTCCCCGGGCTTTAACTATGGCTACACCTTC. Translation gives CASSLSPGFNYGYTF. Variable domain in full (rest from reference TRBV5-6 and TRBJ1-2): DAGVTQSPTHLIKTRGQQVTLRCSPKSGHDTVSWYQQALGQGPQFIFQYYEEEERQRGNFPDRFSGHQFPNYSSELNVNALLLGDSALYLCASSLSPGFNYGYTFGSGTRLTVV.

A single count supports this clone. The gene calls are TRBV29-1 and TRBJ2-7; possibly TRBD1 for D (6 bases). Germline V gene data show CDR1 as SQVTM and CDR2 as ANQGSEA. The CDR3 has 14 residues. Trimming left V 6 bases short and J 3 bases short, with 18 bases between. The CDR3 DNA follows: TGCAGCGTGGGACATGCCCACTTGAACTACGAGCAGTACTTC. The encoded protein is CSVGHAHLNYEQYF.

This clone turned up a few times. V usage is TRBV27 and J usage is TRBJ1-2; perhaps TRBD1 as D (5 bases). Germline CDR1 is MNHEY and CDR2 is SMNVEV (reference sequence). This CDR3 has 14 amino acids. V was trimmed by 5 bases and J by 4 bases, leaving 14 bases between them. CDR3 coding DNA: TGTGCCAGCAGTATAAGGGACGGATCCTATGGCTACACCTTC. It specifies CASSIRDGSYGYTF.

The chain links TRBV11-3 to TRBJ2-3; D tentatively fits TRBD1 or TRBD2 (5 bases each). The CDR3 has 15 residues. Germline V gene lookup returns CDR1 SGHNT and CDR2 YENEEA. V dropped 5 bases and J dropped 2 bases, with 14 bases sitting between them. CDR3 region: CASSGWGSDTDTQYF. The DNA of the CDR3 is TGTGCCAGCAGCGGTTGGGGGTCTGACACAGATACGCAGTATTTT.

V is TRBV5-4 and J is TRBJ2-3; the D is unclear. The CDR3 has 14 amino acids. Germline V CDR1 and CDR2: SGHNT, YYREEE (reference sequence). Trimming pared 5 bases from V and 3 bases from J, leaving 13 bases between. The CDR3 DNA sequence: TGTGCCAGCAGGTCGGAGCTCGCAACAGATACGCAGTATTTT. This encodes CASRSELATDTQYF.

The chain has TRBV2 and TRBJ1-5; the D gene is possibly TRBD1 (5 bases). This CDR3 has 17 amino acids. Germline lookup yields CDR1 SNHLY and CDR2 FYNNEI. V dropped 4 bases and J dropped 6 bases, with 22 bases sitting between them. The CDR3 sequence: CASSVQTGTSRVQPQHF. In DNA form, the CDR3 reads TGTGCCAGCAGTGTCCAGACCGGGACCTCCAGGGTTCAGCCCCAGCATTTT.

The chain uses TRBV11-2 and TRBJ2-2; D might be TRBD1 (6 bases). CDR3 length: 17 amino acids. Per the germline V gene, CDR1 is SGHAT and CDR2 is FQNNGV. V dropped 1 base and J dropped 0 bases, with 12 bases sitting between them. DNA for the CDR3: TGTGCCAGCAGCTTAGCCGGCAGGGGCACGAACACCGGGGAGCTGTTTTTT. Translation: CASSLAGRGTNTGELFF.

This clone was counted a few times. This rearrangement joins TRBV14 to TRBJ1-3, with unresolved D. V lost 0 bases to trimming and J lost 0 bases, with 6 bases between them. The CDR3 is 15 residues long. Germline V gene sequence: CDR1 SGHDN, CDR2 FVKESK. The chain's CDR3 is CASSQEVDSGNTIYF. The CDR3 nucleotides read TGTGCCAGCAGCCAAGAGGTGGACTCTGGAAACACCATATATTTT.

This clone was recorded only once. V is TRBV10-3 and J is TRBJ2-7; tentatively, D is TRBD1 (5 bases). Per the germline V gene, CDR1 is ENHRY and CDR2 is SYGVKD. This CDR3 is 13 amino acids long. V dropped 8 bases and J dropped 4 bases, with 15 bases sitting between them. CDR3 in DNA: TGTGCCATCTCCGACAGATTTTTTTACGAGCAGTACTTC. It yields the protein CAISDRFFYEQYF.

The genes are TRBV5-1 and TRBJ1-1; D is uncertain. CDR3 length: 17 residues. V was clipped by 4 bases and J by 0 bases, with 19 bases between them. Per the germline V gene, CDR1 is SGHRS and CDR2 is YFSETQ. CDR3: CASSPGPFPPMNTEAFF. In nucleotides, the CDR3 is TGCGCCAGCAGCCCTGGGCCGTTTCCCCCCATGAACACTGAAGCTTTCTTT.

V and J are TRBV29-1 and TRBJ2-3, with 7 bases identical to TRBD2. The CDR3 sequence is 14 residues long. J lost 3 bases, V lost 8 bases, and 11 bases had no gene match. Germline assignment: CDR1 SQVTM and CDR2 ANQGSEA. Here the CDR3 reads CSSCGGGGTDTQYF. The CDR3 DNA reads TGCAGCTCTTGTGGGGGGGGAGGGACAGATACGCAGTATTTT.

This clone was recorded only once. CDR3 coding DNA: TGTGCCAGCAGCTCGGGACAGCCTTTCTCCTACGAGCAGTACTTC. This translates into CASSSGQPFSYEQYF. The V gene is TRBV7-9, the J gene TRBJ2-7, with 7 bases that match TRBD1. CDR3 length equals 15 residues. Germline CDR1 reads SEHNR; CDR2 reads FQNEAQ (reference sequence). The V and J ends lost 4 bases and 0 bases, in that order; junction bases with no gene match: 6.

The chain uses TRBV6-5 and TRBJ1-5; unclear D gene. The V end was cut by 4 bases, the J end by 2 bases, with 12 bases between. The CDR3 spans 15 residues. CDR1 MNHEY and CDR2 SVGAGI come from the germline V gene. The CDR3 here is CASSSCQGGNQPQHF. The CDR3 DNA follows: TGTGCCAGCAGTTCCTGTCAAGGAGGCAATCAGCCCCAGCATTTT.

The J gene is TRBJ2-7, the V gene TRBV6-1, with TRBD1 matching 8 bases. V trimming: 3 bases; J trimming: 10 bases; junction bases outside the gene matches: 11. Germline V CDR1 and CDR2: MNHNS, SASEGT. The CDR3 has 14 amino acids. In nucleotides, the CDR3 is TGTGCCAGCAGTGAGGGGACAGGTGGGACCGAACAGTACTTC. Translation gives CASSEGTGGTEQYF.

The chain links TRBV4-3 to TRBJ2-1; D unclear. Germline V gene lookup returns CDR1 LGHNA and CDR2 YSLEER. The V end lost 3 bases, the J end lost 5 bases, and 8 bases lay between the germline ends. The CDR3 consists of 13 residues. The chain's CDR3 is CASSHASHNEQFF. The CDR3 DNA sequence: TGCGCCAGCAGCCATGCAAGCCACAATGAGCAGTTCTTC.

V and J are TRBV28 and TRBJ1-4; TRBD1 matches at 9 bases. This CDR3 is 15 amino acids long. The V gene end was trimmed by 5 bases and the J gene end by 6 bases; junction bases not matched to a gene: 7. The V gene's germline CDR1 is MDHEN and CDR2 SYDVKM. CDR3 DNA sequence: TGTGCCAGCAGTCCATTGACAGGGGGGGATGAAAAACTGTTTTTT. Residues: CASSPLTGGDEKLFF.

As regards this clone: The junction and the germline gene differ at one end; a read error may be behind it. V gene TRBV7-2 combines with J gene TRBJ2-3; 11 positions match TRBD2. Per the germline V gene, CDR1 is SGHTA and CDR2 is FQGNSA. The CDR3 covers 18 residues. Here the CDR3 reads CASSFGTSGERYTYTQYF. The CDR3 DNA is TGTGCCAGCAGCTTCGGGACTAGCGGAGAGAGGTACACATATACGCAGTATTTT.

CDR3 protein: CASRGGAPFETEAFF. The CDR3 nucleotides are TGTGCCAGCAGGGGGGGGGCCCCCTTCGAGACTGAAGCTTTCTTT. J is TRBJ1-1 and V is TRBV25-1; possible D gene TRBD1, 6 bases. V was pared by 6 bases and J by 5 bases, with 19 bases between. There are 15 residues in the CDR3. Looked up from germline, CDR1 is MGHDK and CDR2 is SYGVNS.

The chain employs TRBV12-5 and TRBJ2-7; the D call may be TRBD1 or TRBD2 (5 bases each). The CDR3 has 14 amino acids. The V end was cut by 0 bases, the J end by 4 bases, with 10 bases between. Germline CDR1 LGHNT, CDR2 FRNRAP. The CDR3 spells CASGLVGREYEQYF. CDR3 in DNA: TGTGCTAGTGGTTTGGTCGGCAGGGAGTACGAGCAGTACTTC.